This TCR beta chain was identified in a study of long-term antiretroviral therapy in people with HIV. The study, taken as a whole, reports: Post-ART, diversity grew, though it stayed under transplant donor control levels. Adherence to ART, viral resistance and therapy changes lacked any data.

Version v3.0 of the immunoSEQ assay ran at survey level. Target depth was about 35,000-50,000 T-cell genomes per sample. Sequenced by immunoSEQ multiplex PCR; TCRdb stores in-frame clones only, minus some. The sample carries around 25,000 clones, around nine tenths recorded once. A minimum of one pre-ART and two post-ART PBMC samples existed for each donor. Details on this clone: Its antigen is still unknown.

Germline V gene sequence: CDR1 SGHNT, CDR2 YYREEE (reference sequence). The V segment lost 0 bases and the J segment 5 bases; nucleotides outside the gene matches: 3. The CDR3 sequence is 15 residues long. The TCR comes from a man aged 25 to 45 with HIV. The chain has TRBV5-4 and TRBJ2-1, with TRBD2 matching over 9 bases. The sample here was unsorted PBMCs, taken more than 4.3 years after starting antiretroviral therapy. The CDR3 DNA sequence: TGTGCCAGCAGCTTGGGGACTAGCGAAAACAATGAGCAGTTCTTC. It encodes CASSLGTSENNEQFF.